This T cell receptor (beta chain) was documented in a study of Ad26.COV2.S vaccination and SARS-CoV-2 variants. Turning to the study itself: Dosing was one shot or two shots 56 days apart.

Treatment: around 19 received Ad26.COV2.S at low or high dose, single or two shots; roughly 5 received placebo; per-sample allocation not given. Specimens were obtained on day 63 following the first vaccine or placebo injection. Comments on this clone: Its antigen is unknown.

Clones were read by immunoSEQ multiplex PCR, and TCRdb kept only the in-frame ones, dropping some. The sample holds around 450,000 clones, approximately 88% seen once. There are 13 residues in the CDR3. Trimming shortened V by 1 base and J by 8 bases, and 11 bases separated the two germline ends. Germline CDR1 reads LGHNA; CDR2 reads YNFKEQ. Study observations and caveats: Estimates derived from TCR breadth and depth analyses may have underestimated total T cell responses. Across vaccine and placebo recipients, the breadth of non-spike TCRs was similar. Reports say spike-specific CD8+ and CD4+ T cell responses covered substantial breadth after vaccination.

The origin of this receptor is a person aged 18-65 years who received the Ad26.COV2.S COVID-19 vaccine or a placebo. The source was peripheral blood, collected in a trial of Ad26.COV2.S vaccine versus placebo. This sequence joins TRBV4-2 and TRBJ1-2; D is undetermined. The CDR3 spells CASSQGTVGGYTF. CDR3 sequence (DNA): TGTGCCAGCAGCCAAGGGACGGTTGGGGGCTACACCTTC.